Listed below are T cell receptor beta chains from one sample, sequenced in a study of T cell repertoires in cytomegalovirus infection. TCRdb passed the reads through MiXCR, listing each CDR3 protein once. The sample has about 250,000 distinct CDR3 sequences; around 6.4% are singletons. Material for sequencing was PBMCs. These receptors all stem from a human donor in good health (CMV status not recorded). Some clones in this sample may be carry-over from other donors' samples. Each CDR3 is given with its conserved first and last residue. A D gene is named only where the DNA matches it firmly. Size tells how often a clone was seen (once, few, many) or the class of an expanded clone, and some rows leave it out.

CDR3 | DNA | V | D | J | size
CASSLYGFGTEAFF | TGTGCCAGCAGCTTATACGGCTTCGGGACTGAAGCTTTCTTT | TRBV7-2 | - | TRBJ1-1 | many
CASSPLRDDPGKAFF | TGTGCCAGCTCACCCCTCCGGGACGACCCTGGAAAAGCTTTCTTT | TRBV18 | - | TRBJ1-1 | few
CASSSGTGGYQPQHF | TGTGCCAGCAGCTCCGGGACAGGGGGATATCAGCCCCAGCATTTT | TRBV7-2 | TRBD1 | TRBJ1-5 | many
CSVPGKNTEAFF | TGCAGCGTCCCGGGGAAGAACACTGAAGCTTTCTTT | TRBV29-1 | - | TRBJ1-1 | many
CASSPQSEAGIGYEQYF | TGTGCCAGCTCACCCCAATCAGAGGCAGGGATCGGCTACGAGCAGTACTTC | TRBV18 | - | TRBJ2-7 | many
CASSEDSPSQYF | TGTGCCAGCAGCGAGGACTCACCCTCCCAGTACTTC | TRBV7-9 | - | TRBJ2-5 | many
CASSRGGQANTEAFF | TGCGCCAGCAGCAGAGGGGGACAGGCGAACACTGAAGCTTTCTTT | TRBV5-1 | TRBD1 | TRBJ1-1 | many
CASSLRTSFNEQFF | TGTGCCAGCAGCTTAAGGACTAGTTTCAATGAGCAGTTCTTC | TRBV7-2 | TRBD2 | TRBJ2-1 | many
CASSLGGLATYEQYF | TGTGCCAGCAGCTTAGGAGGGCTGGCGACCTACGAGCAGTACTTC | TRBV13 | - | TRBJ2-7 | many
CASSAGPFVSGANVLTF | TGTGCCAGCAGCGCGGGACCCTTCGTGAGTGGGGCCAACGTCCTGACTTTC | TRBV9 | - | TRBJ2-6 | many
CASSLRQAKNIQYF | TGCGCCAGCAGCCTCAGACAGGCCAAAAACATTCAGTACTTC | TRBV5-1 | - | TRBJ2-4 | many
CASSPSDRSLDEQYF | TGTGCCAGCAGCCCTTCGGACAGGTCCCTGGACGAGCAGTACTTC | TRBV9 | TRBD1 | TRBJ2-7 | few
CASSSLAGGGYEQYF | TGTGCCAGCAGCTCCCTAGCCGGGGGAGGATACGAGCAGTACTTC | TRBV11-2 | - | TRBJ2-7 | many
CSMTIRGAPEQYF | TGCAGTATGACGATACGGGGGGCGCCGGAGCAGTACTTC | TRBV20-1 | - | TRBJ2-7 | -